The 15 T cell receptor beta chains below all came from one sample that was sequenced in a study of blood T cell repertoires in COVID-19. Produced via immunoSEQ multiplex PCR; TCRdb's table is partial and in-frame only. The repertoire includes 250,000 to 300,000 clones, about 88% of them detected once, and about 3.6% sits in the top ten. Sequenced material: peripheral blood. The receptor source for this set is a man aged 18 to 30 with active or convalescent COVID-19.

The rearrangement uses TRBV5-4 and TRBJ2-5; 8 bases fit TRBD1. Germline CDR1 is SGHNT and CDR2 is YYREEE (reference sequence). The CDR3 has 15 residues. V shed 0 bases and J 2 bases; nucleotides not matched to a gene: 3. The CDR3 loop reads CASSLAYRGQETQYF. The CDR3 DNA follows: TGTGCCAGCAGCTTGGCCTACAGGGGGCAAGAGACCCAGTACTTC.

This clone was seen just once. V usage is TRBV7-2 and J usage is TRBJ2-1; possible D gene TRBD1, 6 bases. V was trimmed by 7 bases and J by 0 bases, leaving 16 bases between them. Germline V gene lookup returns CDR1 SGHTA and CDR2 FQGNSA. This CDR3 contains 16 residues. This CDR3 is CASTDTSRGSYNEQFF. The CDR3 DNA sequence: TGTGCCAGCACCGACACCAGCAGGGGCTCCTACAATGAGCAGTTCTTC.

The genes are TRBV18 and TRBJ1-2; D is undetermined. The V gene lost 6 bases and the J gene lost 4 bases, with 12 bases spanning the gap. Germline CDR1 KGHSH, CDR2 LQKENI. The CDR3 is 13 amino acids. The CDR3 sequence is CASSQDTRYGYTF. The CDR3 DNA reads TGTGCCAGCTCGCAAGACACCCGCTATGGCTACACCTTC.

The V gene is TRBV19, the J gene TRBJ1-5, with D maybe TRBD1 (6 bases). The ends were cut back, 4 bases at V and 6 bases at J, with 13 bases in the middle. This CDR3 spans 14 amino acids. Per the germline V gene, CDR1 is LNHDA and CDR2 is SQIVND (reference sequence). The CDR3 coding sequence is TGTGCCAGTAGTACGAGGGGGATTAGTCAGCCCCAGCATTTT. Translation gives CASSTRGISQPQHF.

V usage is TRBV6-5 and J usage is TRBJ1-5, with a possible D match to TRBD1 (6 bases). In germline, CDR1 is MNHEY, CDR2 SVGAGI. The CDR3 is made up of 13 amino acids. V was shortened by 11 bases and J by 11 bases, with 22 bases between the two germline ends. The CDR3 DNA reads TGTGCCTCACATCTGAAGGGACAAGACGCCCAGCATTTT. Translation gives CASHLKGQDAQHF.

V and J are TRBV2 and TRBJ2-2; D might be TRBD1 (6 bases). From germline, CDR1 is SNHLY and CDR2 FYNNEI. The CDR3 totals 14 residues. With 7 bases removed from V and 6 bases from J, the gap between germline ends came to 15 bases. CDR3 nucleotide sequence: TGTGCCAGCAAGGGGGAGCTGCGTGCCGGGGAGCTGTTTTTT. Its translation is CASKGELRAGELFF.

The chain joins TRBV11-2 to TRBJ2-1; the match to TRBD1 covers 9 bases. This CDR3 is built from 15 residues. Germline trimming cut 4 bases from V and 4 bases from J; bases unmatched to any gene: 5. The germline V gene has CDR1 SGHAT and CDR2 FQNNGV. The CDR3 protein is CASSSPGQGYNEQFF. In DNA form, the CDR3 reads TGTGCCAGCAGCTCGCCCGGACAGGGGTACAATGAGCAGTTCTTC.

V and J are TRBV6-6 and TRBJ2-7, with unresolved D. V was pared by 8 bases and J by 5 bases, with 16 bases between. The CDR3 has 13 residues. Germline loops: CDR1 MNHNY, CDR2 SVGAGI (reference sequence). The CDR3 nucleotides read TGTGCCAGCGCCCCCGGGTTTGACGACGAGCAGTACTTC. As protein: CASAPGFDDEQYF.

J is TRBJ2-7 and V is TRBV7-2; the D gene is possibly TRBD2 (5 bases). This CDR3 spans 14 amino acids. The ends were cut back, 5 bases at V and 5 bases at J, with 16 bases in the middle. Germline V gene data show CDR1 as SGHTA and CDR2 as FQGNSA. The CDR3 reads CASSLHVGSNEQYF. The CDR3 nucleotides read TGTGCCAGCAGCCTTCACGTGGGGAGCAACGAGCAGTACTTC.

The chain joins TRBV28 to TRBJ2-2, with 8 positions matching TRBD1. J was trimmed by 0 bases and V by 2 bases; bases with no gene match: 5. CDR1 is MDHEN and CDR2 is SYDVKM in the germline V gene. The length of the CDR3 is 17 residues. The CDR3 sequence: CASSLRSGGANTGELFF. In DNA, the CDR3 is TGTGCCAGCAGTTTAAGGTCAGGGGGCGCGAACACCGGGGAGCTGTTTTTT.

This sequence joins TRBV20-1 and TRBJ2-7, with TRBD2 as a possible D gene (5 bases). V lost 3 bases and J lost 1, with 10 bases in between. The CDR3 runs to 13 residues. Germline CDR1 reads DFQATT; CDR2 reads SNEGSKA (reference sequence). The CDR3, as DNA: TGCAGTGCTAGTGGTGACTATTCCTACGAGCAGTACTTC. Its protein is CSASGDYSYEQYF.

Comment on this clone: Other DNA sequences within the sample encode an identical CDR3. This sequence joins TRBV6-5 and TRBJ2-3, with TRBD2 matching 13 bases. J gave up 6 bases and V 6 bases, and 6 bases lay outside the gene matches. Germline CDR1 reads MNHEY; CDR2 reads SVGAGI. CDR3 length: 15 amino acids. The CDR3 bases are TGTGCCAGCAGCAGACTAGCGGGAGGTGCCGATACGCAGTATTTT. Protein: CASSRLAGGADTQYF.

V usage is TRBV14 and J usage is TRBJ2-1, with 8 bases matching TRBD2. The CDR3 is 15 amino acids. V shed 4 bases and J 5 bases; nucleotides not matched to a gene: 7. The germline V gene encodes CDR1 SGHDN and CDR2 FVKESK. In nucleotides, the CDR3 is TGTGCCAGCAGCCTGTTGGCGGGGGGCAACAATGAGCAGTTCTTC. It encodes CASSLLAGGNNEQFF.

The DNA for the CDR3 is TGCGCCAGCGGGACTAGCTACAATGAGCAGTTCTTC. This sequence encodes CASGTSYNEQFF. This chain connects TRBV5-1 to TRBJ2-1, with TRBD2 matching over 8 bases. The CDR3 consists of 12 residues. The V and J ends lost 7 bases and 3 bases, in that order; junction bases with no gene match: 0. Germline V gene sequence: CDR1 SGHRS, CDR2 YFSETQ.

With regard to this clone: The sample holds other DNA sequences that translate to the same CDR3. The gene calls are TRBV5-1 and TRBJ2-1; 9 bases match TRBD2. J was trimmed by 9 bases and V by 1 base; bases with no gene match: 5. Germline V gene lookup returns CDR1 SGHRS and CDR2 YFSETQ. The CDR3 spans 14 residues. In DNA, the CDR3 is TGCGCCAGCAGCTTGTTAGCGGGGGAGGGTGAGCAGTTCTTC. Its translation is CASSLLAGEGEQFF.